These T cell receptor beta chains were read from a single sample in a study of blood T cell repertoires in COVID-19. Repertoires were generated with immunoSEQ multiplex PCR, while TCRdb's copy carries only in-frame clones and drops some. The data show around 250,000 clones, with approximately 85% seen just once and approximately 2% held by the top ten. Sequenced sample: PBMCs or T cells enriched from blood (not recorded which). These receptors all stem from a woman aged 45-65 years who had recovered from COVID-19. Each CDR3 is given with its conserved first and last residue. Size is omitted from some rows. Given values are once, few, many or a class for expanded clones.

abundance	v_gene	j_gene	CDR3aa
NA	TRBV11-3	TRBJ1-2	CASSPPQGNYGYTF
NA	TRBV5-5	TRBJ2-5	CASSPQETQYF
NA	TRBV5-5	TRBJ1-1	CASTKDRGFYSVLNTEAFF
NA	TRBV11-3	TRBJ1-1	CASSDGGTEAFF
few	TRBV7-3	TRBJ2-3	CASSLKVGGPTDTQYF
NA	TRBV24-1	TRBJ2-5	CATSESGGQETQYF
NA	TRBV7-2	TRBJ2-7	CASSLDGGSYEQYF
NA	TRBV27	TRBJ2-1	CASSLRGEQFF
NA	TRBV18	TRBJ1-2	CASSPPEVPNYGYTF
NA	TRBV7-8	TRBJ2-3	CASSLDSPSGRTDTQYF
NA	TRBV28	TRBJ1-1	CASSPAWRARTEAFF
NA	TRBV6-1	TRBJ2-7	CASSDYGLTYEQYF
NA	TRBV18	TRBJ2-2	CASSPYQVGNTGELFF
NA	TRBV6-2/TRBV6-3	TRBJ2-7	CASSYSGQSYEQYF
many	TRBV5-4	TRBJ2-7	CASSPEEGFYEQYF
NA	TRBV5-1	TRBJ2-7	CASSTGLDGSYEQYF
NA	TRBV28	TRBJ1-2	CASTQGSEGVGYTF
NA	TRBV6-5	TRBJ2-1	CASSKTSGTYNEQFF
NA	TRBV7-9	TRBJ1-1	CASSSWGREAFF
NA	TRBV5-4	TRBJ2-7	CASSLGGQGAREQYF
NA	TRBV5-6	TRBJ2-7	CASSFGTGPYEQYF
NA	TRBV18	TRBJ1-2	CASSPDRYYGYTF
NA	TRBV12-3/TRBV12-4	TRBJ2-1	CASSLAVFPHQFF
NA	TRBV11-2	TRBJ1-6	CASSLDLRGANSPLHF
NA	TRBV19	TRBJ1-5	CAGPLSSQPQHF
NA	TRBV27	TRBJ2-1	CASSYGSSYNEQFF
few	TRBV3-1/TRBV3-2	TRBJ2-1	CASSQRTSGRADNEQFF
NA	TRBV25-1	TRBJ1-2	CASSGGQNRNYGYTF
NA	TRBV19	TRBJ1-2	CASNWPGSYGYTF
few	TRBV6-5	TRBJ2-7	CASSYSRETHEQYF
NA	TRBV5-1	TRBJ2-7	CASSFQLADTYEQYF
NA	TRBV11-2	TRBJ2-1	CASSSIRGYNEQFF
NA	TRBV7-9	TRBJ2-1	CASSPLPTSAKYYNEQFF
NA	TRBV3-1/TRBV3-2	TRBJ1-1	CASSQQGFGNTEAFF
NA	TRBV5-1	TRBJ2-3	CASSMGLARDTQYF
NA	TRBV9	TRBJ2-1	CASSVARTAYNEQFF
NA	TRBV18	TRBJ1-5	CASSPGGNQPQHF
NA	TRBV5-1	TRBJ2-2	CASSLRVANTGELFF
once	TRBV27	TRBJ2-2	CASSSGTRYNTGELFF
NA	TRBV12-3/TRBV12-4	TRBJ1-1	CASSMTAEAFF
NA	TRBV6-2/TRBV6-3	TRBJ1-1	CASSYQGWHTEAFF
NA	TRBV7-3	TRBJ1-1	CASSLLSNTEAFF
NA	TRBV7-9	TRBJ2-2	CASSLDEELAGDTGELFF
NA	TRBV28	TRBJ1-2	CASSLQGGTVSDGYTF
few	TRBV7-6	TRBJ2-3	CASSLSGGRSDTQYF
NA	TRBV18	TRBJ2-2	CASQSGGDTGELFF
NA	TRBV27	TRBJ1-2	CASSQGPWYGYTF
NA	TRBV28	TRBJ2-7	CASSFLIGKGQGTAYEQYF
NA	TRBV28	TRBJ2-7	CASSDQGMTYEQYF
NA	TRBV15	TRBJ1-2	CATSRYRDKGNYGYTF
NA	TRBV27	TRBJ2-7	CASSYRSSYEQYF
NA	TRBV2	TRBJ1-4	CASVWPPEKLFF
NA	TRBV3-1/TRBV3-2	TRBJ1-3	CASSQGGQSGNTIYF
once	TRBV23-1	TRBJ2-7	CASSPNPSNGMKNEQYF
NA	TRBV7-2	TRBJ2-1	CASSFQRNEQFF